This TCR beta chain is from a study of vaccination and CD4 T cells after COVID-19. This clonotype is termed medium-sized. Its target is unknown. An Oncomine TCR Beta short-read assay was used to sequence the DNA from cultured CD4+ T cells. TCRdb processed the PCR reads anew with MiXCR; each CDR3 protein has one entry. Among 5,000 to 6,000 distinct CDR3 sequences listed, about 32% were seen once. Treatment defined: roughly 10-day PBMC culture with coronavirus spike peptide pools or control peptides (ViraFEST assay). The CDR3 extends over 13 amino acids. With 3 bases removed from V and 3 bases from J, the gap between germline ends came to 11 bases. Germline CDR1 is DFQATT and CDR2 is SNEGSKA (reference sequence).

This sequence originates from a human donor who had recovered from COVID-19. The input for sequencing was CD4+ T cells from blood, cultured in vitro, taken after SARS-CoV-2 vaccination. The rearrangement joins TRBV20-1 to TRBJ1-1; tentatively, D is TRBD1 (5 bases). The CDR3 region is CSASQGPYTEAFF. The DNA of the CDR3 is TGCAGTGCTAGCCAGGGACCCTACACTGAAGCTTTCTTT.